A single T cell receptor (beta chain) is shown here with its context. Measured with immunoSEQ multiplex PCR; TCRdb has only the in-frame clones, and not every one. The top ten hold around 32% of the sample, which has tens of thousands of clones, 80% to 90% seen once. V lost 6 bases and J lost 8; bases outside the gene matches: 12. This CDR3 has 15 amino acids. Germline V gene sequence: CDR1 LNHDA, CDR2 SQIVND (reference sequence). The record originates from a study of blood T cell repertoires in COVID-19. Study-wide context: The United States, Italy and Spain were the sources of the acute and convalescent COVID-19 samples. PBMCs, B-cell-depleted T cells, or T cells provided the cDNA or gDNA that made up the material.

Enrolled during active infection, Seattle patients were then followed longitudinally. The receptor comes from an elderly woman with COVID-19, enrolled during active disease. Sequenced: peripheral blood. The chain is built from TRBV19 and TRBJ1-4; 7 bases are a match to TRBD1. The CDR3 sequence: CASSLLTGAGEKLFF. The CDR3 region has the DNA TGTGCCAGTAGCCTACTAACAGGGGCGGGGGAAAAACTGTTTTTT.